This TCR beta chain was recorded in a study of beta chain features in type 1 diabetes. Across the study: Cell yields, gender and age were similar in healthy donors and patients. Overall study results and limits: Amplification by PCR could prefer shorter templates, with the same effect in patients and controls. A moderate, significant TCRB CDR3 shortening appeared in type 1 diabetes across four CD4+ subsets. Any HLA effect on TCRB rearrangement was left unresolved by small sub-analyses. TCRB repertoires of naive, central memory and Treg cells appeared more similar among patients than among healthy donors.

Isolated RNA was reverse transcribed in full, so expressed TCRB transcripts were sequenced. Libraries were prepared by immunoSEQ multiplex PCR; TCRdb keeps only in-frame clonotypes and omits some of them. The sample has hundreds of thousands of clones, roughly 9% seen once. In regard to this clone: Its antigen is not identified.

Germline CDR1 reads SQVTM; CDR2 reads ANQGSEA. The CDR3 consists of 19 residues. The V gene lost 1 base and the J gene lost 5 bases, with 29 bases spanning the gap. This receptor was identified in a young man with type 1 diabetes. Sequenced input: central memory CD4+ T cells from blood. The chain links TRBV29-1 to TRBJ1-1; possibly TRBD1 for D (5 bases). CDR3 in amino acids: CSVEATLPVGAGKWTEAFF. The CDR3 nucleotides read TGCAGCGTTGAAGCTACACTTCCTGTCGGGGCTGGGAAATGGACTGAAGCTTTCTTT.